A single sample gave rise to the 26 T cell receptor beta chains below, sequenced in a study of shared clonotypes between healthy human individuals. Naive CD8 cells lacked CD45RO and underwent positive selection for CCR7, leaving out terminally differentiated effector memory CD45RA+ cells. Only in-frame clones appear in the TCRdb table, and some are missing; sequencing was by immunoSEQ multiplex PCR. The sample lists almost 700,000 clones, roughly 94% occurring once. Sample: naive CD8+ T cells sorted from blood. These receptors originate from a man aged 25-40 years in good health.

CDR3 amino acids: CASSGTAAPGTEAFF. The CDR3 DNA reads as TGCGCCAGCTCGGGGACAGCCGCCCCAGGCACTGAAGCTTTCTTT. The V gene is TRBV10-1, the J gene TRBJ1-1; 7 bases are a match to TRBD1. V trimming: 8 bases; J trimming: 4 bases; junction bases outside the gene matches: 13. The CDR3 length is 15 residues. Germline V gene lookup returns CDR1 WNHNN and CDR2 SYGVQD (reference sequence).

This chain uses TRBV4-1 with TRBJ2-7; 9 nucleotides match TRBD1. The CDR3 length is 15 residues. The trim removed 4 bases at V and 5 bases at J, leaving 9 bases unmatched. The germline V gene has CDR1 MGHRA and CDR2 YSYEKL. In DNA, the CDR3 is TGCGCCAGCAGCCCTCGACAGGGGGGTATCAACGAGCAGTACTTC. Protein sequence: CASSPRQGGINEQYF.

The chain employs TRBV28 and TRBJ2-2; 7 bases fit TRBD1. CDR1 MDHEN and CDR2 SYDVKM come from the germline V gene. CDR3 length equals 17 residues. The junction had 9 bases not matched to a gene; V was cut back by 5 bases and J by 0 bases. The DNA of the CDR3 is TGTGCCAGCAGTGAAGTTGACGGGACAGCGAACACCGGGGAGCTGTTTTTT. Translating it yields CASSEVDGTANTGELFF.

In DNA, the CDR3 is TGTGCCAGTAGTTGGGACCTCAATCAGCCCCAGCATTTT. As protein: CASSWDLNQPQHF. The V and J genes are TRBV19 and TRBJ1-5, with D possibly TRBD1 on 5 matching bases. Trimming shortened V by 5 bases and J by 3 bases, and 8 bases separated the two germline ends. This CDR3 has 13 amino acids. Germline lookup yields CDR1 LNHDA and CDR2 SQIVND (reference sequence).

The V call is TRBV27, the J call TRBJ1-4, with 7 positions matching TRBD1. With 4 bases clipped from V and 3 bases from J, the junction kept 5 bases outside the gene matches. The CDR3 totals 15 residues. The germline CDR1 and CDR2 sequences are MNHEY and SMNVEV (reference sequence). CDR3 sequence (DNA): TGTGCCAGCAGTTCCTGGACAGGCGCTAATGAAAAACTGTTTTTT. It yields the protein CASSSWTGANEKLFF.

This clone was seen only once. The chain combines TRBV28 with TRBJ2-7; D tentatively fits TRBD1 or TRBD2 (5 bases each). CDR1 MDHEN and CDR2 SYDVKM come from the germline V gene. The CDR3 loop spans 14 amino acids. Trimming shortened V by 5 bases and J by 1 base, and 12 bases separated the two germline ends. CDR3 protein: CASSPPGRSYEQYF. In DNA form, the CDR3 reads TGTGCCAGCAGTCCGCCGGGACGGTCCTACGAGCAGTACTTC. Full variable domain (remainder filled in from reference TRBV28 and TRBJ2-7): DVKVTQSSRYLVKRTGEKVFLECVQDMDHENMFWYRQDPGLGLRLIYFSYDVKMKEKGDIPEGYSVSREKKERFSLILESASTNQTSMYLCASSPPGRSYEQYFGPGTRLTVT.

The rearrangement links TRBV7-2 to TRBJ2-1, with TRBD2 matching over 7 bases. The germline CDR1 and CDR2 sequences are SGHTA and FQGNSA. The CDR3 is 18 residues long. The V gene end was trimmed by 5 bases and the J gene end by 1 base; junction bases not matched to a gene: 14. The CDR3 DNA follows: TGTGCCAGCAGCGCTACCCCTCTTAGCGGGTTTTCCTACAATGAGCAGTTCTTC. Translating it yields CASSATPLSGFSYNEQFF. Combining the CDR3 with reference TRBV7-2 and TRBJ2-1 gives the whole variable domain GAGVSQSPSNKVTEKGKDVELRCDPISGHTALYWYRQSLGQGLEFLIYFQGNSAPDKSGLPSDRFSAERTGGSVSTLTIQRTQQEDSAVYLCASSATPLSGFSYNEQFFGPGTRLTVL.

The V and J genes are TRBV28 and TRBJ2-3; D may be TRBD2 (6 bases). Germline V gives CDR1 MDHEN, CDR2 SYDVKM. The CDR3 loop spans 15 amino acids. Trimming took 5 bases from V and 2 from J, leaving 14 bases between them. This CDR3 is CASSIQDYLTDTQYF. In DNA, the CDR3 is TGTGCCAGCAGTATACAGGACTACCTCACAGATACGCAGTATTTT.

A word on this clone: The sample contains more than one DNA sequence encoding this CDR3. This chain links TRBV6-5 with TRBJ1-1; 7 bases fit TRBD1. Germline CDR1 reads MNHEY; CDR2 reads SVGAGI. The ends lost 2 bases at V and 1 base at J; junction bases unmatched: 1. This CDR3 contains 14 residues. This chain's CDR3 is CASSYGQANTEAFF. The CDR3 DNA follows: TGTGCCAGCAGTTACGGACAGGCGAACACTGAAGCTTTCTTT.

The DNA for the CDR3 is TGCGCCAGCAGCCAGGAAGCGGGACCCTCCTACAATGAGCAGTTCTTC. This sequence encodes CASSQEAGPSYNEQFF. This chain connects TRBV4-3 to TRBJ2-1; 7 bases agree with TRBD2. This CDR3 has 16 residues. Trimming took 3 bases from V and 0 from J; bases not matched to a gene: 5. Germline V gene lookup returns CDR1 LGHNA and CDR2 YSLEER.

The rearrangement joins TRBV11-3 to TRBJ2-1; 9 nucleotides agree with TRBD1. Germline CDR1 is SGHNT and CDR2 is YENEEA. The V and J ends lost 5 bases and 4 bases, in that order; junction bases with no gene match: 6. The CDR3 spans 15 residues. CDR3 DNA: TGTGCCAGCAGCACCCGGGACAGGGAATACAATGAGCAGTTCTTC. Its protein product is CASSTRDREYNEQFF.

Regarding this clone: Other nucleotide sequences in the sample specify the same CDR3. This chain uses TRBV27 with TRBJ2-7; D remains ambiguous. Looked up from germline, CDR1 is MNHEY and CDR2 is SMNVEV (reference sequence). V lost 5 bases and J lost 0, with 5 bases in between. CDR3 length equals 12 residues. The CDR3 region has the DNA TGTGCCAGCAGTCTCCCCTCCTACGAGCAGTACTTC. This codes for CASSLPSYEQYF.

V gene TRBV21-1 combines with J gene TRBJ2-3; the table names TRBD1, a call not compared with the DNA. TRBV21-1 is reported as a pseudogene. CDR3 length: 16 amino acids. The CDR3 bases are TGTGCCAGCAGCACCCCTGGACACCATAGCACAGATACGCAGTATTTT. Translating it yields CASSTPGHHSTDTQYF.

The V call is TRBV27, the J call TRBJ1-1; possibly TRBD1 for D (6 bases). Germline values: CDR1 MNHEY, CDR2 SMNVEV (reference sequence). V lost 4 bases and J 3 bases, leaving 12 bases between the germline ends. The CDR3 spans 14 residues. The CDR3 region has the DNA TGTGCCAGCAGTTCCGGACAGAGGTACACTGAAGCTTTCTTT. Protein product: CASSSGQRYTEAFF.

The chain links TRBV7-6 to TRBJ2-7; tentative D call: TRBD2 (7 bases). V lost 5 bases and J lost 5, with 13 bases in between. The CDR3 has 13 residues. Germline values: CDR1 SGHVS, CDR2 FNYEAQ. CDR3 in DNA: TGTGCCAGCAGCCGAGGGGGGGGCAACGAGCAGTACTTC. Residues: CASSRGGGNEQYF.

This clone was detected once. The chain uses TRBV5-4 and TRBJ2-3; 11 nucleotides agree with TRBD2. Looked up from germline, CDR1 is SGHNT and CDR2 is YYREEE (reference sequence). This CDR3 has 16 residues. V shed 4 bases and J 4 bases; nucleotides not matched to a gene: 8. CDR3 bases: TGTGCCAGCAGCCCCTATAGCGGGAGGGCCGCAGATACGCAGTATTTT. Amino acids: CASSPYSGRAADTQYF.

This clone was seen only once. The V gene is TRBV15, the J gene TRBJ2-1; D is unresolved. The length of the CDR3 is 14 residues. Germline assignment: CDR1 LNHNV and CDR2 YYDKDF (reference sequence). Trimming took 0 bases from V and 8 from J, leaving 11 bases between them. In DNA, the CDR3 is TGTGCCACCAGCAGAGAGGTGCTTACCGATGAGCAGTTCTTC. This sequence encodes CATSREVLTDEQFF.

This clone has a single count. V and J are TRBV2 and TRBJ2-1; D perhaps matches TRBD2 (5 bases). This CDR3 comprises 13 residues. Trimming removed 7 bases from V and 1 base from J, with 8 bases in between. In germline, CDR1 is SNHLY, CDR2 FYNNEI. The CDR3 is CASNPGSYNEQFF. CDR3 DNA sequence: TGTGCCAGCAATCCGGGGTCCTACAATGAGCAGTTCTTC.

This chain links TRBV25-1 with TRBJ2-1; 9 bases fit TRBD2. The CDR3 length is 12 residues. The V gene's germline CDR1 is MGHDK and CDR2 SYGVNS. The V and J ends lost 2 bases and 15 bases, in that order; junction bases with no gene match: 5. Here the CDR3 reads CASSEVAGVLFF. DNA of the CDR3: TGTGCCAGCAGTGAAGTAGCGGGAGTTCTGTTCTTC.

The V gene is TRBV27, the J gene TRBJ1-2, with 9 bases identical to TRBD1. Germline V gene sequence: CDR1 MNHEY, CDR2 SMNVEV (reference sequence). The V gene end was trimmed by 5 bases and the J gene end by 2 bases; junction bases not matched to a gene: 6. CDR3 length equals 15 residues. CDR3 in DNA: TGTGCCAGCAGTGTCGGGACAGGGTCCAACTATGGCTACACCTTC. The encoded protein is CASSVGTGSNYGYTF.

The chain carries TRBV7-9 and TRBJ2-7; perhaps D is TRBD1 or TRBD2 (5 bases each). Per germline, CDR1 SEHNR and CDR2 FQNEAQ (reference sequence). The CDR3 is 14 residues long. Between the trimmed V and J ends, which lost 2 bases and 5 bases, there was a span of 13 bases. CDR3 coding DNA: TGTGCCAGCAGCTTAATTGGCAGGGACCACGAGCAGTACTTC. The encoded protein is CASSLIGRDHEQYF.

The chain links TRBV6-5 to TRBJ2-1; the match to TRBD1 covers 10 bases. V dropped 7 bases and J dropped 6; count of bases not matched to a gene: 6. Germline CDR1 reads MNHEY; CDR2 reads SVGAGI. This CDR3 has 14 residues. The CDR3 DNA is TGTGCCAGCAAAGCGGGACAGGGGACCAATGAGCAGTTCTTC. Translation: CASKAGQGTNEQFF.

The CDR3: CAWSVGAAYEQYF. The CDR3 nucleotides are TGTGCCTGGAGTGTAGGGGCGGCCTACGAGCAGTACTTC. The chain couples TRBV30 to TRBJ2-7; D might be TRBD1 (5 bases). CDR3 length: 13 residues. Trimming cost V 0 bases and J 2 bases, with 8 bases left between them. Looked up from germline, CDR1 is GTSNPN and CDR2 is SVGIG (reference sequence).

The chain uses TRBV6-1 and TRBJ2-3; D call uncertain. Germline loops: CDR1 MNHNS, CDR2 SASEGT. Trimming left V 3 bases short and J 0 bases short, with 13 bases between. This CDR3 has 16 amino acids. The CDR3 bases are TGTGCCAGCAGTGACCCTGAAGCACCTAGCACAGATACGCAGTATTTT. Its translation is CASSDPEAPSTDTQYF.

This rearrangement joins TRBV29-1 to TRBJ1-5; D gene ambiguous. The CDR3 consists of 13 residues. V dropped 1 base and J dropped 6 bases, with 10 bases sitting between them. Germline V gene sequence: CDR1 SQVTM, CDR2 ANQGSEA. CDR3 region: CSVEAGSGQPQHF. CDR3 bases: TGCAGCGTTGAAGCCGGTTCGGGTCAGCCCCAGCATTTT.

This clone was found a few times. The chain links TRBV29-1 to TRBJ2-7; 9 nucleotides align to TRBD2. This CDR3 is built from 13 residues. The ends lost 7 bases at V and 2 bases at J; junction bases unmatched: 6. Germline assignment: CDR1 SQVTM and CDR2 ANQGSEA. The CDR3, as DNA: TGCAGCGGGACCCCTAGCGGGACCTACGAGCAGTACTTC. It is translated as CSGTPSGTYEQYF.